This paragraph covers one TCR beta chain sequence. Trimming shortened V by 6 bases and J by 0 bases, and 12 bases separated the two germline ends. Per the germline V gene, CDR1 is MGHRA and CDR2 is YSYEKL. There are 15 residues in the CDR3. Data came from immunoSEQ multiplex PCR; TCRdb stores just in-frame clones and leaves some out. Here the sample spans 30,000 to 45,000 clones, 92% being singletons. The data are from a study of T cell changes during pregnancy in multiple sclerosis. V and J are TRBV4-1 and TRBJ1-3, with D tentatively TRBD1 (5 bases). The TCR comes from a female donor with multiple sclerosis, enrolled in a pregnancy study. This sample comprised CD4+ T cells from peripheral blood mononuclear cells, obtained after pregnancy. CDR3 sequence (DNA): TGCGCCAGCAGTCTCAGGGTCAGCTCTGGAAACACCATATATTTT. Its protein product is CASSLRVSSGNTIYF.